The 32 T cell receptor beta chains below all came from one sample that was sequenced in a study of T cells in Graves' hyperthyroidism and ophthalmopathy. Amplification of TCR beta CDR3 regions was performed using RNA transcripts as template. A set of HTBI primers served as the primers for a first-round RT-PCR of the TCR CDR3. TCRdb re-called the multiplex PCR reads through MiXCR, storing one row per CDR3 protein. The sample holds hundreds of thousands of distinct CDR3 sequences, 14% seen once. Sample: blood. Receptors originate from a woman between 25 and 40 years old with Graves' hyperthyroidism.

This clonotype was detected many times. The V gene is TRBV5-8, the J gene TRBJ1-2, with D uncertain. V lost 4 bases to trimming and J lost 1 base, with 11 bases between them. The germline V gene has CDR1 SGHTS and CDR2 YDEGEE. The CDR3 is made up of 14 amino acids. In DNA, the CDR3 is TGTGCCAGCAGCCTAGGGTTGGGTAACTATGGCTACACCTTC. Amino acids: CASSLGLGNYGYTF.

The chain carries TRBV28 and TRBJ1-3; D gene ambiguous. The CDR3 is made up of 13 amino acids. Germline CDR1 and CDR2: MDHEN and SYDVKM. The V end lost 2 bases, the J end lost 0 bases, and 2 bases lay between the germline ends. The CDR3 nucleotides are TGTGCCAGCAGTTTAATCTCTGGAAACACCATATATTTT. Its translation is CASSLISGNTIYF.

The chain joins TRBV6-1 to TRBJ2-3; perhaps TRBD1 as D (5 bases). This CDR3 spans 14 amino acids. Trimming left V 6 bases short and J 0 bases short, with 10 bases between. Germline loops: CDR1 MNHNS, CDR2 SASEGT. The CDR3 reads CASSPTVSTDTQYF. In DNA, the CDR3 is TGTGCCAGCAGCCCGACAGTTAGCACAGATACGCAGTATTTT.

This clonotype showed up just a few times. The chain has TRBV7-9 and TRBJ2-3; TRBD1 agrees at 9 bases. Germline V lookup: CDR1 SEHNR, CDR2 FQNEAQ (reference sequence). The trim removed 10 bases at V and 1 base at J, leaving 6 bases unmatched. This CDR3 contains 14 residues. The DNA for the CDR3 is TGTGCCACTTCGACAGGGGGTGGCACAGATACGCAGTATTTT. Translated: CATSTGGGTDTQYF.

This clonotype was detected many times. The chain is built from TRBV5-1 and TRBJ2-7; tentatively, D is TRBD1 (8 bases). Trimming pared 2 bases from V and 3 bases from J, leaving 15 bases between. The CDR3 sequence is 15 residues long. The germline V gene encodes CDR1 SGHRS and CDR2 YFSETQ. The CDR3 nucleotides are TGCGCCAGCAGCTTCCTGACAGGGGAGGGCTACGAGCAGTACTTC. It specifies CASSFLTGEGYEQYF.

The chain is built from TRBV28 and TRBJ1-5; TRBD1 aligns across 7 bases. Germline values: CDR1 MDHEN, CDR2 SYDVKM. V trimming: 6 bases; J trimming: 2 bases; junction bases outside the gene matches: 7. CDR3 length: 15 residues. In nucleotides, the CDR3 is TGTGCCAGCAGGAGGACAGGTAGCGGCAATCAGCCCCAGCATTTT. It is translated as CASRRTGSGNQPQHF. Together with reference TRBV28 and TRBJ1-5, the CDR3 gives the full variable domain: DVKVTQSSRYLVKRTGEKVFLECVQDMDHENMFWYRQDPGLGLRLIYFSYDVKMKEKGDIPEGYSVSREKKERFSLILESASTNQTSMYLCASRRTGSGNQPQHFGDGTRLSIL.

The gene calls are TRBV7-9 and TRBJ1-2, with D hard to call. Trimming removed 3 bases from V and 8 bases from J, with 13 bases in between. CDR1 is SEHNR, CDR2 FQNEAQ, per germline (reference sequence). The CDR3 is 13 residues long. The CDR3 sequence is CASSFELPSGYTF. As DNA, the CDR3 is TGTGCCAGCAGCTTCGAGCTGCCGTCCGGCTACACCTTC. The entire variable domain, with the rest obtained from reference TRBV7-9 and TRBJ1-2, is as follows: DTGVSQNPRHKITKRGQNVTFRCDPISEHNRLYWYRQTLGQGPEFLTYFQNEAQLEKSRLLSDRFSAERPKGSFSTLEIQRTEQGDSAMYLCASSFELPSGYTFGSGTRLTVV.

The chain carries TRBV4-3 and TRBJ2-3, with D unresolved. Looked up from germline, CDR1 is LGHNA and CDR2 is YSLEER. The CDR3 is 18 residues long. Trimming pared 0 bases from V and 0 bases from J, leaving 16 bases between. In DNA form, the CDR3 reads TGCGCCAGCAGCCAAGACCCTCCGAGCGTAGCTAGCACAGATACGCAGTATTTT. It yields the protein CASSQDPPSVASTDTQYF.

This clonotype was found many times. This chain joins TRBV2 and TRBJ1-2, with D possibly matching TRBD1 (6 bases). This CDR3 spans 14 amino acids. Trimming stripped 3 bases from V and 2 bases from J, with 10 bases between. Germline loops: CDR1 SNHLY, CDR2 FYNNEI. CDR3 nucleotides: TGTGCCAGCAGTGATCAGGGGTCCAACTATGGCTACACCTTC. It yields the protein CASSDQGSNYGYTF.

This clonotype has only a few counts. This chain joins TRBV9 and TRBJ2-6; a weak D match, TRBD2 (7 bases). This CDR3 contains 16 residues. Germline values: CDR1 SGDLS, CDR2 YYNGEE. The V end was cut by 2 bases, the J end by 1 base, with 10 bases between. DNA for the CDR3: TGTGCCAGCAGCGTGAGGGGGGGATCTGGGGCCAACGTCCTGACTTTC. This sequence encodes CASSVRGGSGANVLTF. Complete variable domain (other parts from reference TRBV9 and TRBJ2-6): DSGVTQTPKHLITATGQRVTLRCSPRSGDLSVYWYQQSLDQGLQFLIQYYNGEERAKGNILERFSAQQFPDLHSELNLSSLELGDSALYFCASSVRGGSGANVLTFGAGSRLTVL.

There are a few counts of this clonotype. The gene calls are TRBV7-8 and TRBJ2-7; D is unresolved. Trimming left V 5 bases short and J 6 bases short, with 17 bases between. In germline, CDR1 is SGHVS, CDR2 FQNEAQ. The CDR3 runs 14 residues. CDR3 sequence (DNA): TGTGCCAGCAGCACCCGGACGGATCAAACCGAGCAGTACTTC. Translating it yields CASSTRTDQTEQYF.

This clonotype occurred many times. The rearrangement links TRBV20-1 to TRBJ2-1; possible D gene TRBD2, 5 bases. Germline V lookup: CDR1 DFQATT, CDR2 SNEGSKA (reference sequence). V was trimmed by 3 bases and J by 0 bases, leaving 9 bases between them. The CDR3 totals 14 residues. The CDR3 protein is CSARPEDSYNEQFF. The CDR3 DNA sequence: TGCAGTGCTAGGCCGGAGGACTCCTACAATGAGCAGTTCTTC.

This clonotype was observed a few times. The chain employs TRBV11-2 and TRBJ1-6, with unresolved D. V gave up 5 bases and J gave up 3 bases, with 11 bases separating them. The CDR3 has 15 amino acids. The germline gives CDR1 SGHAT, CDR2 FQNNGV. The CDR3 nucleotides are TGTGCCAGCAGCCCCATTGGAGACTATAATTCACCCCTCCACTTT. As protein: CASSPIGDYNSPLHF.

This clonotype was picked up many times. The rearrangement joins TRBV7-8 to TRBJ2-2; D is unclear. The CDR3 spans 14 residues. CDR1 and CDR2 (germline): SGHVS, FQNEAQ. Trimming removed 4 bases from V and 0 bases from J, with 6 bases in between. In nucleotides, the CDR3 is TGTGCCAGCAGCTGGACCGCGAACACCGGGGAGCTGTTTTTT. Translated: CASSWTANTGELFF.

This clonotype was counted many times. V and J are TRBV19 and TRBJ1-1; 7 bases align to TRBD1. The CDR3 covers 14 residues. The germline V gene has CDR1 LNHDA and CDR2 SQIVND (reference sequence). After removal of 4 bases from V and 1 base from J, the junction contained 3 bases not matched to a gene. The CDR3 region is CASSTGTANTEAFF. The CDR3 DNA reads as TGTGCCAGTAGTACCGGGACAGCGAACACTGAAGCTTTCTTT.

The J gene is TRBJ1-4, the V gene TRBV7-9; a weak D match, TRBD1 (5 bases). Germline CDR1 SEHNR, CDR2 FQNEAQ (reference sequence). The length of the CDR3 is 13 residues. Trimming stripped 5 bases from V and 13 bases from J, with 17 bases between. CDR3 bases: TGTGCCAGCAGCCCGGGGACGGTCGACGGACTGTTTTTT. Amino acids: CASSPGTVDGLFF.

The sample holds one count of this clonotype. The gene calls are TRBV7-3 and TRBJ2-1, with D hard to call. There are 13 residues in the CDR3. Trimming stripped 5 bases from V and 8 bases from J, with 13 bases between. The germline V gene encodes CDR1 SGHTA and CDR2 FQGTGA. The DNA for the CDR3 is TGTGCCAGCAGCCCACCCAACGGCTATGAGCAGTTCTTC. Protein product: CASSPPNGYEQFF.

The chain combines TRBV20-1 with TRBJ2-7; no clear D. Germline V CDR1 and CDR2: DFQATT, SNEGSKA (reference sequence). Trimming shortened V by 5 bases and J by 4 bases, and 15 bases separated the two germline ends. The CDR3 runs to 13 residues. CDR3 coding DNA: TGCAGTGCTGAGCCCCTGACATCATACGAGCAGTACTTC. Amino acids: CSAEPLTSYEQYF.

This clonotype was recorded many times. This chain links TRBV28 with TRBJ1-6, with 7 bases aligning to TRBD1. The V gene end was trimmed by 5 bases and the J gene end by 10 bases; junction bases not matched to a gene: 17. CDR1 MDHEN and CDR2 SYDVKM come from the germline V gene. There are 17 residues in the CDR3. The DNA of the CDR3 is TGTGCCAGCAGTCCACAGGGGTGGGGCAGGGGGAACTCACCCCTCCACTTT. This sequence encodes CASSPQGWGRGNSPLHF.

This clonotype has only a few counts. The V call is TRBV12-3 or TRBV12-4, the J call TRBJ1-2; D perhaps matches TRBD1 (6 bases). Trimming removed 6 bases at V and 8 bases at J, with 19 bases between. The length of the CDR3 is 14 residues. The CDR3 is CASSPRTASKGYTF. The CDR3 nucleotides are TGTGCCAGCAGCCCCAGGACAGCCTCCAAGGGCTACACCTTC.

This clonotype was counted a few times. V gene TRBV3-1 combines with J gene TRBJ2-7; D is tentatively TRBD1 or TRBD2 (5 bases each). Per the germline V gene, CDR1 is LGHDT and CDR2 is YNNKEL (reference sequence). The CDR3 is 15 residues long. With 4 bases removed from V and 4 bases from J, the gap between germline ends came to 17 bases. CDR3: CASSLHRTGGYEQYF. In DNA form, the CDR3 reads TGTGCCAGCAGCCTCCACAGGACTGGGGGTTACGAGCAGTACTTC.

CDR3 in amino acids: CSARVPGGSTDTQYF. The CDR3 bases are TGCAGTGCTAGGGTTCCGGGGGGTAGCACAGATACGCAGTATTTT. The rearrangement links TRBV20-1 to TRBJ2-3; 7 bases are shared with TRBD2. The CDR3 is 15 residues long. With V trimmed by 3 bases and J by 0 bases, 6 bases remained unmatched. Per germline, CDR1 DFQATT and CDR2 SNEGSKA (reference sequence).

The rearrangement links TRBV20-1 to TRBJ2-7, with TRBD2 identical over 11 bases. The CDR3 extends over 14 amino acids. V was pared by 6 bases and J by 2 bases, with 6 bases of the junction left unmatched. Germline V gives CDR1 DFQATT, CDR2 SNEGSKA (reference sequence). The CDR3 DNA reads as TGCAGTGCGCCGAGACTAGCGGGAACCTACGAGCAGTACTTC. This gives the protein CSAPRLAGTYEQYF.

A few counts support this clonotype. The V and J genes are TRBV19 and TRBJ2-1, with unresolved D. Trimming shortened V by 10 bases and J by 8 bases, and 12 bases separated the two germline ends. In germline, CDR1 is LNHDA, CDR2 SQIVND (reference sequence). The CDR3 has 11 amino acids. The CDR3 region is CATHGSHEQFF. CDR3 sequence (DNA): TGTGCCACTCACGGTTCACATGAGCAGTTCTTC.

In this sample, this clonotype turned up many times. The genes are TRBV9 and TRBJ1-4; TRBD1 might be the D (5 bases). CDR1 and CDR2 from the germline V gene are SGDLS and YYNGEE. The CDR3 loop spans 19 amino acids. Trimming stripped 4 bases from V and 1 base from J, with 23 bases between. The CDR3 protein is CASSSGAGIRGQTNEKLFF. In DNA form, the CDR3 reads TGTGCCAGCAGCTCCGGAGCAGGGATAAGGGGTCAAACTAATGAAAAACTGTTTTTT.

The CDR3 reads CASSLGGDSTDTQYF. The CDR3 nucleotides are TGTGCCAGCAGCCTCGGAGGGGACAGCACAGATACGCAGTATTTT. The V gene is TRBV3-1, the J gene TRBJ2-3; a weak D match, TRBD2 (6 bases). CDR1 and CDR2 from the germline V gene are LGHDT and YNNKEL (reference sequence). This CDR3 comprises 15 residues. V lost 4 bases and J lost 0, with 11 bases in between.

This clonotype was counted ten times or more. This chain connects TRBV25-1 to TRBJ1-4; 8 bases are a match to TRBD1. The germline gives CDR1 MGHDK, CDR2 SYGVNS. The CDR3 has 16 amino acids. V lost 3 bases to trimming and J lost 8 bases; unmatched junction nucleotides: 11. CDR3 amino acids: CASSDISGTGREKLFF. CDR3 nucleotides: TGTGCCAGCAGTGACATTAGCGGGACAGGACGGGAAAAACTGTTTTTT. Filled out from reference TRBV25-1 and TRBJ1-4, the complete variable domain reads EADIYQTPRYLVIGTGKKITLECSQTMGHDKMYWYQQDPGMELHLIHYSYGVNSTEKGDLSSESTVSRIRTEHFPLTLESARPSHTSQYLCASSDISGTGREKLFFGSGTQLSVL.

This clonotype occurred many times. V gene TRBV30 combines with J gene TRBJ1-1; a possible D gene is TRBD1 (5 bases). The CDR3 totals 13 residues. CDR1 is GTSNPN, CDR2 SVGIG, per germline (reference sequence). CDR3 sequence (DNA): TGTGCTCCGGGGAGGGGATCAGGGACTGAAGCTTTCTTT. Translating it yields CAPGRGSGTEAFF.

This clonotype was picked up a small number of times. J is TRBJ1-2 and V is TRBV19; TRBD1 agrees at 8 bases. Germline V gives CDR1 LNHDA, CDR2 SQIVND (reference sequence). Losses at the gene ends were 7 bases for V and 3 bases for J; bases not matched to a gene: 13. The CDR3 length is 16 residues. The CDR3 DNA follows: TGTGCCAGTAACCCTTTATCAGGGGGCGCGGACTATGGCTACACCTTC. This codes for CASNPLSGGADYGYTF.

Ten or more counts support this clonotype. The CDR3 DNA follows: TGTGCCAGCAGCTTAGATGATGGGTTTTACAATGAGCAGTTCTTC. Translation: CASSLDDGFYNEQFF. V and J are TRBV7-2 and TRBJ2-1, with no clear D. This CDR3 spans 15 amino acids. The ends were cut back, 1 base at V and 4 bases at J, with 11 bases in the middle. Germline V gene lookup returns CDR1 SGHTA and CDR2 FQGNSA.

This clonotype was recorded at least ten times. This chain joins TRBV12-3 or TRBV12-4 and TRBJ1-2; the D gene is possibly TRBD1 (6 bases). There are 13 residues in the CDR3. The V end lost 1 base, the J end lost 14 bases, and 17 bases lay between the germline ends. The CDR3 is CASSLEGEGGRTF. Written as DNA, the CDR3 is TGTGCCAGCAGTTTAGAGGGCGAAGGGGGTCGGACCTTC.

There are a few counts of this clonotype. This sequence joins TRBV28 and TRBJ2-2, with a weak D call TRBD2 (5 bases). V lost 4 bases to trimming and J lost 1 base, with 10 bases between them. Per the germline V gene, CDR1 is MDHEN and CDR2 is SYDVKM. CDR3 length: 15 amino acids. The CDR3 coding sequence is TGTGCCAGCAGTTCCCGACGGGGGAACACCGGGGAGCTGTTTTTT. Residues: CASSSRRGNTGELFF.